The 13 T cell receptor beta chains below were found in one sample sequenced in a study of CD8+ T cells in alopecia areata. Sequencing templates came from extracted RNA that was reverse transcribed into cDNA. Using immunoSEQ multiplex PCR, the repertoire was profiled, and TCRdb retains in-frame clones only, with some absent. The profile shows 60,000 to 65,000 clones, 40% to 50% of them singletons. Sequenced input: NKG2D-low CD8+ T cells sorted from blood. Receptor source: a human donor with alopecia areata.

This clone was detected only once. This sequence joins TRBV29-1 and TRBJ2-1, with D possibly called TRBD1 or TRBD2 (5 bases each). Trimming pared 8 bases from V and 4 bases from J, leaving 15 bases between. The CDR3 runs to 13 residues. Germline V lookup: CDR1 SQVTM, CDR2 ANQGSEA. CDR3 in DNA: TGCAGCTCCCGGGACGGGCAATACAATGAGCAGTTCTTC. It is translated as CSSRDGQYNEQFF.

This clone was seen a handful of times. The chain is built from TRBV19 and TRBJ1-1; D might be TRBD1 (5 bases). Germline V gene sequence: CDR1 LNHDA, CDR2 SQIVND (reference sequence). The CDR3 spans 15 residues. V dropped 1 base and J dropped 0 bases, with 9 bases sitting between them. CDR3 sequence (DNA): TGTGCCAGTAGTATAGGCGGGGACCTGAACACTGAAGCTTTCTTT. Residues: CASSIGGDLNTEAFF.

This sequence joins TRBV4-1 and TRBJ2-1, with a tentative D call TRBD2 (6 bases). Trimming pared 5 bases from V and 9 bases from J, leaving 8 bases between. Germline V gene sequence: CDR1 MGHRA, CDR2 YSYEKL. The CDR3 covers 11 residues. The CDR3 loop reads CASSEAGEQFF. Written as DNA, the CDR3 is TGCGCCAGCAGCGAAGCGGGTGAGCAGTTCTTC.

The CDR3 bases are TGTGCCAGCAGCTTAATCAACAGGGGGCAAGAGACCCAGTACTTC. As protein: CASSLINRGQETQYF. The chain recombines TRBV7-2 with TRBJ2-5; 8 bases match TRBD1. The CDR3 length is 15 residues. The J segment lost 2 bases and the V segment lost 2 bases, leaving 4 bases of the junction unmatched. Germline V gene lookup returns CDR1 SGHTA and CDR2 FQGNSA.

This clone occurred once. The CDR3 DNA reads TGCGCCAGCAGACAAGAGAGCACAGATACGCAGTATTTT. This translates into CASRQESTDTQYF. The chain joins TRBV5-1 to TRBJ2-3, with unresolved D. Trimming left V 5 bases short and J 0 bases short, with 7 bases between. Germline V gene sequence: CDR1 SGHRS, CDR2 YFSETQ. This CDR3 contains 13 residues.

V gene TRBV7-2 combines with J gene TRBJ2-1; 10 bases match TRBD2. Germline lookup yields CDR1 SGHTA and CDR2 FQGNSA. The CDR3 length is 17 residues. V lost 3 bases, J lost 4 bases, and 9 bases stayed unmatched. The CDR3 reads CASSFQREGLIYNEQFF. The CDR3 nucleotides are TGTGCCAGCAGCTTCCAGCGGGAGGGCCTTATATACAATGAGCAGTTCTTC.

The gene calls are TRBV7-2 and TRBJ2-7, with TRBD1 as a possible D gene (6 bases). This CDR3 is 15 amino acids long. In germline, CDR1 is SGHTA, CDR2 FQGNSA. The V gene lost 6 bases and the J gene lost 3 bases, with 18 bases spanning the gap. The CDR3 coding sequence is TGTGCCAGCAGGAATCTGGACAGACCCTTCTACGAGCAGTACTTC. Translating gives CASRNLDRPFYEQYF.

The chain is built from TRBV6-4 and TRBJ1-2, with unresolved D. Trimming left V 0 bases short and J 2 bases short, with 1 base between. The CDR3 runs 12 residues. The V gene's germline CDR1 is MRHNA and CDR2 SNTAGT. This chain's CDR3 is CASSDSNYGYTF. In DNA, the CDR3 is TGTGCCAGCAGTGACTCCAACTATGGCTACACCTTC.

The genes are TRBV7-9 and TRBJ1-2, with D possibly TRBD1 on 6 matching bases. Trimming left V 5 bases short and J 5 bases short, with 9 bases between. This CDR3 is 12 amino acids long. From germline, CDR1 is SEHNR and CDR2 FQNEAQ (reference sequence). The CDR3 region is CASSLDRYGYTF. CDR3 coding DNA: TGTGCCAGCAGCCTGGACAGATATGGCTACACCTTC.

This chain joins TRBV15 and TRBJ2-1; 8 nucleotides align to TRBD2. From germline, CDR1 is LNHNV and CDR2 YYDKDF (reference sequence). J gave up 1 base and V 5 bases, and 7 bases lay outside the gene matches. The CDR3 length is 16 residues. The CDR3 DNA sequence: TGTGCCACCAGCCGAAGCGCGGGAGGTTCCTACAATGAGCAGTTCTTC. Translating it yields CATSRSAGGSYNEQFF.

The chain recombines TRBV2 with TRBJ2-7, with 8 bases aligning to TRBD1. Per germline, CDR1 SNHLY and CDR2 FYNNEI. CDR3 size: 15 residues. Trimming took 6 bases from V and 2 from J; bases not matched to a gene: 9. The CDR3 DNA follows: TGTGCCAGCAGGATTGGACAGGGACCCACCTACGAGCAGTACTTC. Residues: CASRIGQGPTYEQYF. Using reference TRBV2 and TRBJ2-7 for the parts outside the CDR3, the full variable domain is EPEVTQTPSHQVTQMGQEVILRCVPISNHLYFYWYRQILGQKVEFLVSFYNNEISEKSEIFDDQFSVERPDGSNFTLKIRSTKLEDSAMYFCASRIGQGPTYEQYFGPGTRLTVT.

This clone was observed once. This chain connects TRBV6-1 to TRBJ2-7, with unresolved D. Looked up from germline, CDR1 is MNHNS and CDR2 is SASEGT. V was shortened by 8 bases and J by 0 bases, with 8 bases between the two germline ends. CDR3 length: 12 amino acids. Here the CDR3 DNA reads TGTGCCAGCGCTTCGTACTCCTACGAGCAGTACTTC. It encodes CASASYSYEQYF.

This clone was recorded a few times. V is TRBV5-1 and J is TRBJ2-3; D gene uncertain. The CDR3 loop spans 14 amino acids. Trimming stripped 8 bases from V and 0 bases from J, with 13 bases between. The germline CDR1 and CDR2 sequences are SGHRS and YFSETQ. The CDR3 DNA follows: TGCGCCAGTTTTTCGCCAGGTAGCACAGATACGCAGTATTTT. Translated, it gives CASFSPGSTDTQYF.